This TCR beta chain is from a study of cytomegalovirus exposure and HLA in healthy donors. Trimming stripped 5 bases from V and 4 bases from J, with 12 bases between. The CDR3 length is 15 residues. The germline gives CDR1 MNHNY, CDR2 SVGAGI (reference sequence). With 60 Vbeta and 13 Jbeta primers, the PCR was carried out. Profiled with immunoSEQ multiplex PCR; TCRdb holds only in-frame clones, not every one. The repertoire consists of over 150,000 clones, with about 65% occurring once and the leading ten covering about 2.7%. About this clone itself: Its cognate antigen is unknown.

Overall study findings and caveats: Some V segments (TRBV6-2 and TRBV6-3 among them) were excluded as indistinguishable. Immune exposure information comprised only CMV serostatus. For most TCR beta V segments, an earlier analysis put the productive rate at about 90% or about 30% of the time.

The chain recombines TRBV6-6 with TRBJ2-6, with D perhaps matching TRBD1 (6 bases). The sequencing input was PBMCs. The sequence was obtained from a woman in her thirties in good health and CMV-seronegative. The DNA for the CDR3 is TGTGCCAGCAGTGCGGCAGGGGACGGGGCCAACGTCCTGACTTTC. Residues: CASSAAGDGANVLTF.